This T cell receptor beta chain was captured by sequencing in a study of blood T cell repertoires in COVID-19 (TCRdb year 2020). Regarding the research as a whole: Samples from collaborators originated in the United States, Italy and Spain and spanned both the acute and convalescent phases of COVID-19. The repertoires were released in a freely available public database intended as a resource for research on the immune response to SARS-CoV-2. Nearly every sample came with metadata listing a de-identified subject ID, COVID-19 status, age in years and sex. The samples were drawn from the first 160 participants of the ongoing ImmuneRACE study and from 1,254 subjects provided by 6 global collaborators. The material from the prospective study consisted of cDNA or gDNA derived from T cells, B-cell-depleted T cells, or PBMCs. Subjects who had been exposed to COVID-19, were actively infected with it, or had recovered from it provided the deeply sampled blood TCRbeta repertoires that made up the dataset. HLA class I and class II types, where available, came from metadata supplied by the sample provider rather than from assay-based typing. Overall results and qualifications from the work: Clinical and demographic metadata were provided uncurated, with the amount varying by source and participant.

TCRbeta CDR3 regions were amplified from genomic DNA using the immunoSEQ Assay, a bias-controlled multiplex PCR. The paper's processing steps were these. Nucleated cell counts per sample were estimated from amplification of reference gene primers within the assay. Sequence reads were collapsed and filtered to measure the absolute abundance of every unique TCRbeta CDR3 rearrangement. For each sample, productive Simpson clonality was calculated as the square root of Simpson's diversity index across productive rearrangements. What TCRdb holds here is the immuneACCESS table cut down to in-frame rearrangements. Part of the clones is not present; checked against another copy, under half of the missing clones reflect an unresolved V gene, and the others are unexplained. V and J calls and clone size are those listed in that table; D and trimming were worked out from the DNA. In all, the sample holds around 140,000 clones, and roughly four fifths of those were seen once. Of the sample, 4% falls within the top ten clones.

In regard to this clone: Its antigen specificity is not known. No per-base quality is available; no much larger clone lies one base away.

Collaborating institutions collected whole blood in K2EDTA tubes following their own protocols. Collaborator samples were shipped for TCRbeta analysis as frozen whole blood, isolated PBMCs, or DNA extracted from either sample type. The CDR3 starts with the cysteine, ends with the phenylalanine, and has 15 residues. Of the read, only the CDR3 DNA is kept; its 45 bases are in frame from base 1. The sample was peripheral blood. The receptor comes from a woman aged 55-70 years with acute or convalescent COVID-19. The rearrangement combines TRBV12-2 with TRBJ1-4. TRBV12-2 is classified as a pseudogene. The nucleotides are TGTGCAAGTCGCTTAGCGACCGGAGAGAGGGAAAAACTGTTTTTT. This encodes CASRLATGEREKLFF.